This T cell receptor beta chain was captured by sequencing in a study of cytomegalovirus exposure and HLA in healthy donors. The study, taken as a whole, reports: Later analysis demonstrated an association between a missense DCLRE1C variant and TCR beta V- and J-gene trimming.

A remark on this clone: The antigen is unknown.

PCR was performed using 60 Vbeta and 13 Jbeta primers. The repertoire was sequenced with immunoSEQ multiplex PCR; TCRdb's copy has only in-frame clones and lacks some. Here the sample spans some 150,000 clones, 77% being singletons. V lost 2 bases and J 1 base, leaving 7 bases between the germline ends. The CDR3 loop spans 14 amino acids. CDR1 ENHRY and CDR2 SYGVKD come from the germline V gene. The gene calls are TRBV10-3 and TRBJ2-3, with a weak D call TRBD2 (5 bases). The clonotype was recovered from a male donor in good health and CMV-seronegative. The sequencing input was PBMCs. The CDR3 coding sequence is TGTGCCATCAGTGAGCTGGAGGGCACAGATACGCAGTATTTT. Its protein product is CAISELEGTDTQYF.